This T cell receptor beta chain was sequenced during a study of blood T cell repertoires in COVID-19. Study-wide context: Both acute and convalescent COVID-19 samples were obtained from the United States, Italy and Spain. T cells, B-cell-depleted T cells, or PBMCs supplied cDNA or gDNA.

The CDR3 extends over 12 amino acids. Trimming shortened V by 3 bases and J by 0 bases, and 5 bases separated the two germline ends. Germline CDR1 is SQVTM and CDR2 is ANQGSEA. Original analysis: The authors estimated nucleated cell counts from reference gene primer amplification. This table comes from immunoSEQ multiplex PCR, and its TCRdb copy is limited to in-frame clones, with some not included. For V, J and clone size, that table is used; D and trimming come from the DNA. Of tens of thousands of clones in the sample, around three quarters were seen once. V usage is TRBV29-1 and J usage is TRBJ1-1; D gene ambiguous. This clonotype was obtained from a woman in her 70s with acute or convalescent COVID-19. Sequencing input: peripheral blood. The CDR3 sequence is CSVDSVNTEAFF. The CDR3 coding sequence is TGCAGCGTTGATTCAGTGAACACTGAAGCTTTCTTT. Together with reference TRBV29-1 and TRBJ1-1, the CDR3 gives the full variable domain: SAVISQKPSRDICQRGTSLTIQCQVDSQVTMMFWYRQQPGQSLTLIATANQGSEATYESGFVIDKFPISRPNLTFSTLTVSNMSPEDSSIYLCSVDSVNTEAFFGQGTRLTVV.